This T cell receptor beta chain was found in a study of siplizumab effects on memory and regulatory T cells. Trimming took 0 bases from V and 7 from J; bases not matched to a gene: 6. CDR3 size: 14 residues. Looked up from germline, CDR1 is SGHRS and CDR2 is YFSETQ. Each sample had 9.3 x 10^4 or so TCR templates assayed. Repertoires were generated with immunoSEQ multiplex PCR, while TCRdb's copy carries only in-frame clones and drops some. The table records over 85,000 clones, roughly 90% of them present only once. Regarding this clone: The target antigen is unknown.

Study-level findings and limits: Alloreactive sequences traceable to unstimulated CD4+ memory cells declined significantly under siplizumab. Researchers could map only a minor fraction of alloreactive clones to unstimulated subsets. On average, roughly 69% of mappable alloreactive CD4+ clones were Treg-derived under siplizumab, against about 30% in controls.

The receptor's source is a human donor in good health. The chain has TRBV5-1 and TRBJ1-2, with TRBD1 matching over 7 bases. Sequenced sample: CD4+ T cells sorted from blood. The CDR3 region is CASSLEGAVSGYTF. The CDR3, as DNA: TGCGCCAGCAGCTTGGAGGGGGCGGTATCTGGCTACACCTTC.